The 8 T cell receptor beta chains presented below share a single source sample, sequenced in a study of technical replicates of blood from several donors. Produced via immunoSEQ multiplex PCR; TCRdb's table is partial and in-frame only. The repertoire holds fewer than 85,000 clones, about 96% seen once, with about 0.31% in the top ten. Sequencing was carried out using T cells isolated from PBMCs. Source of these receptors: a human donor in good health.

The genes are TRBV11-1 and TRBJ2-3; 7 nucleotides agree with TRBD2. This CDR3 spans 15 amino acids. Unmatched junction bases numbered 6, after V lost 4 bases and J lost 2 bases. Per germline, CDR1 SGHAT and CDR2 FQDESV (reference sequence). The CDR3: CASSWREPTTDTQYF. The CDR3 coding sequence is TGTGCCAGCAGCTGGCGGGAGCCTACCACAGATACGCAGTATTTT.

This clone has just one count. The CDR3 region is CASSIGAVSYEQYF. Here the CDR3 DNA reads TGTGCCAGTAGTATTGGTGCAGTATCCTACGAGCAGTACTTC. The chain links TRBV19 to TRBJ2-7; D is unclear. The CDR3 extends over 14 amino acids. Germline loops: CDR1 LNHDA, CDR2 SQIVND (reference sequence). V shed 3 bases and J shed 1 base, with 10 bases lying between them.

This chain connects TRBV2 to TRBJ1-3, with TRBD1 matching 11 bases. Germline assignment: CDR1 SNHLY and CDR2 FYNNEI. V lost 5 bases, J lost 2 bases, and 2 bases stayed unmatched. The CDR3 consists of 15 residues. CDR3: CASSPGQGAGNTIYF. The DNA for the CDR3 is TGTGCCAGCAGTCCGGGACAGGGGGCTGGAAACACCATATATTTT.

V and J are TRBV23-1 and TRBJ1-1; possibly TRBD1 for D (5 bases). TRBV23-1 is placed among ORFs of uncertain function. The V and J ends lost 11 bases and 2 bases respectively, with 9 bases between them. This CDR3 is built from 11 residues. CDR3 in DNA: TGCGCCGTGGGGGGAAACACTGAAGCTTTCTTT. Translating it yields CAVGGNTEAFF.

The gene calls are TRBV4-1 and TRBJ1-2, with a possible D match to TRBD1 (6 bases). This CDR3 is 11 amino acids long. Deletions cut 10 bases from V and 7 bases from J, with 13 bases between. Per the germline V gene, CDR1 is MGHRA and CDR2 is YSYEKL. DNA for the CDR3: TGCGCCACACAGGGAAGAAGTGGCTACACCTTC. This translates into CATQGRSGYTF.

The V and J genes are TRBV30 and TRBJ2-1; D ambiguous. Trimming left V 2 bases short and J 8 bases short, with 7 bases between. Germline V gene data show CDR1 as GTSNPN and CDR2 as SVGIG (reference sequence). The CDR3 is 11 residues long. The CDR3 region has the DNA TGTGCCTGGAGTTTATCAGATGAGCAGTTCTTC. Translated: CAWSLSDEQFF.

The chain employs TRBV4-3 and TRBJ1-1; D is uncertain. CDR3 length: 17 residues. Between the trimmed V and J ends, which lost 0 bases and 1 base, there was a span of 15 bases. The germline V gene has CDR1 LGHNA and CDR2 YSLEER. The CDR3 bases are TGCGCCAGCAGCCAAGAAAGGAACGGAGGGTGGAACACTGAAGCTTTCTTT. Protein: CASSQERNGGWNTEAFF.

V gene TRBV6-1 combines with J gene TRBJ2-2; TRBD1 is a possible D gene (5 bases). The CDR3 has 12 amino acids. Trimming left V 8 bases short and J 8 bases short, with 12 bases between. The germline CDR1 and CDR2 sequences are MNHNS and SASEGT. The CDR3 nucleotides read TGTGCCAGCGGGTGGGGCCCAGGGGAGCTGTTTTTT. This sequence encodes CASGWGPGELFF.